This T cell receptor beta chain emerged from a study of CD8 T cells in ankylosing spondylitis. General study points: Seemingly characteristic of ankylosing spondylitis blood was a TCR beta motif consisting of eight highly homologous variants. Disease-linked clones proved CD8+ and comparatively uncommon in peripheral blood. Enrichment of disease-linked clones was reportedly significant in matched ankylosing spondylitis synovial fluid.

The CDR3 is 12 residues long. Trimming removed 5 bases from V and 5 bases from J, with 7 bases in between. Germline V CDR1 and CDR2: LNHNV, YYDKDF (reference sequence). It was by quantitative 5'-RACE with molecular barcodes that TCR beta libraries were made. One entry per CDR3 protein, called by TCRdb with MiXCR from the 5' RACE reads. Among about 280,000 distinct CDR3 sequences listed, around 18% were seen once. This clonotype was picked up a small number of times. The antigen is undetermined. This rearrangement joins TRBV15 to TRBJ2-4; D may be TRBD1 (5 bases). The clonotype was recovered from a male donor with ankylosing spondylitis or in good health (not recorded which). Sequences were obtained from blood, either unsorted or a sorted T cell fraction (not recorded which). CDR3 DNA sequence: TGTGCCACCAGCCGCAGGGAAAACATTCAGTACTTC. Translated, it gives CATSRRENIQYF.